The T cell receptor beta chain described here comes from a study of blood T cell repertoires in COVID-19 (dated by TCRdb to the early 2020s). Background on the whole study: Samples covering the acute and convalescent phases of COVID-19 were provided by collaborators in the United States, Italy and Spain. The prospective study material was composed of cDNA or gDNA derived from T cells, B-cell-depleted T cells, or PBMCs. The dataset comprised deeply sampled blood TCRbeta repertoires from subjects exposed to, actively infected with, or recovered from COVID-19. The repertoires were made available in a free public database intended to serve as a resource for research on the immune response to SARS-CoV-2. Samples were obtained from the ongoing ImmuneRACE study (first 160 participants) and from over a thousand subjects provided by 6 global collaborators. Nearly every sample came with metadata listing a de-identified subject ID, COVID-19 status, age in years and sex. HLA class I and class II types, where available, came from metadata supplied by the sample provider rather than from assay-based typing.

Enrolling through a virtual design, the prospective study's participants ranged in age from roughly 18 to 90 years and lived across 24 United States geographic areas. To assign participants to cohorts, the prospective study relied on clinical history that participants themselves reported in a screening survey and a study questionnaire. ImmuneRACE Cohort 3 recovered participants were defined by two consecutive negative NP/OP PCR tests, healthcare professional clearance, or symptom resolution. Each participant in the prospective study had whole blood, serum and a nasopharyngeal or oropharyngeal swab collected by mobile phlebotomists. Additional blood draws and questionnaires over an approximately two-month period could optionally be provided by prospective study participants. Before DNA extraction, prospective study blood samples were shipped either frozen or at room temperature. Turning to this clone: The antigen it binds to is not known. Qualities for individual bases were not recorded, and no much larger clone is one base off.

The CDR3 goes from the cysteine to the phenylalanine over 16 residues. Only the CDR3 DNA stays, 48 bases, in frame from base 1. In the germline V gene (reference sequence), CDR1 corresponds to SGHKS and CDR2 to YYEKEE. Trimming costs V 5 bases and J 0 bases, and their ends lie 15 bases apart. TCRbeta CDR3 regions were amplified from genomic DNA by means of the immunoSEQ Assay, a bias-controlled multiplex PCR. Regarding the original processing steps: Nucleated cell counts per sample were estimated from amplification of reference gene primers within the assay. Sequence reads were collapsed and filtered to measure the absolute abundance of every unique TCRbeta CDR3 rearrangement. For each sample, productive Simpson clonality was calculated as the square root of Simpson's diversity index over productive rearrangements. TCRdb took over this immuneACCESS table, retaining in-frame rearrangements with V and J assigned. Such tables are incomplete; in checked studies, under half of the missing clones stem from an unresolved V gene, and the remainder is unexplained. V, J and clone size derive from that table, while D and trimming were established from the DNA sequence. Here the sample has 150,000 to 200,000 clones; over 75% occur a single time. 6.6% of the sample rests with the top ten.

Summary of the overall study and its limitations: The amount of clinical and demographic metadata varied by source and participant and was provided uncurated.

The clonotype was recovered from a woman in her forties or fifties who had recovered from COVID-19. The sequenced sample consisted of PBMCs or T cells enriched from blood (not recorded which). Recombination joined TRBV5-5 with TRBJ2-1; a tentative D call is TRBD1 (8 bases match). This receptor carries the CDR3 CASSTAGQVSYNEQFF. The sequenced DNA is TGTGCCAGCAGTACAGCGGGACAGGTCTCCTACAATGAGCAGTTCTTC.